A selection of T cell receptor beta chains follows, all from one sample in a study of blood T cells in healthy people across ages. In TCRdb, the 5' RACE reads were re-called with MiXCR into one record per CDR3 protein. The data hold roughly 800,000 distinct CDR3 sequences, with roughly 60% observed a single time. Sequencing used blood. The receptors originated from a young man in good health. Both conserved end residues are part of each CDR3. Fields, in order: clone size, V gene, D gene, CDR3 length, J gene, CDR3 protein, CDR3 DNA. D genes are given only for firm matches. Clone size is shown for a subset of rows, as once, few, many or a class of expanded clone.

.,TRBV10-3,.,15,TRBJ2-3,CAVSEDPQGSDTQYF,TGTGCCGTCAGTGAAGATCCCCAGGGATCAGATACGCAGTATTTT
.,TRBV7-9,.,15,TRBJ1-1,CASSFRRSGNTEAFF,TGTGCCAGCAGCTTCCGGCGTTCGGGGAACACTGAAGCTTTCTTT
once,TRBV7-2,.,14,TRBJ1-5,CASSQPGVRQPQHF,TGTGCCAGCAGCCAGCCCGGGGTTAGGCAGCCCCAGCATTTT
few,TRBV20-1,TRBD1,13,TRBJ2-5,CSASLGQQETQYF,TGCAGTGCTAGTTTGGGACAGCAAGAGACCCAGTACTTC
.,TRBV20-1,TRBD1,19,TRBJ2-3,CSAGAWTGDQKTITDTQYF,TGCAGTGCTGGGGCCTGGACAGGAGATCAAAAAACCATCACAGATACGCAGTATTTT
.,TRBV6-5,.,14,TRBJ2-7,CASSYQETGGEQYF,TGTGCCAGCAGTTACCAGGAGACAGGAGGCGAGCAGTACTTC
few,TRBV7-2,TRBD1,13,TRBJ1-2,CASSLERTGGYTF,TGTGCCAGCAGCTTAGAACGGACAGGGGGCTACACCTTC
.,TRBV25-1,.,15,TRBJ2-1,CASSETGAKYNEQFF,TGTGCCAGCAGTGAGACAGGTGCCAAATACAATGAGCAGTTCTTC
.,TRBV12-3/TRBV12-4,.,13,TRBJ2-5,CASTPPGRETQYF,TGTGCCAGCACCCCCCCCGGGCGAGAGACCCAGTACTTC
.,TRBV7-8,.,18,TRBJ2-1,CASSLGRWSLGLNYEQFF,TGTGCCAGCAGCTTAGGGAGGTGGTCCCTGGGTCTCAATTATGAGCAGTTCTTC
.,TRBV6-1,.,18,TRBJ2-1,CASRDSQRLVTHIYEQFF,TGTGCCAGCAGAGATAGTCAGCGTCTGGTTACGCACATCTACGAGCAGTTCTTC
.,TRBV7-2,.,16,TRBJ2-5,CASSLVSASQEETQYF,TGTGCCAGCAGCTTAGTTAGTGCGAGTCAAGAGGAGACCCAGTACTTC
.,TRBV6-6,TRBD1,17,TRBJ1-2,CASEPGQGGDGGYGYTF,TGTGCCAGCGAACCGGGACAGGGAGGCGATGGGGGTTATGGCTACACCTTC
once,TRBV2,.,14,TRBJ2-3,CASRVHTTADTQYF,TGTGCCAGCCGAGTCCACACAACAGCAGATACGCAGTATTTT
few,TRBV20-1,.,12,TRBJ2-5,CSAPGFGETQYF,TGCAGTGCACCAGGGTTTGGAGAGACCCAGTACTTC
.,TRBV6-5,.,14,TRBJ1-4,CASRTETTNEKLFF,TGTGCCAGCCGGACAGAGACAACTAATGAAAAACTGTTTTTT
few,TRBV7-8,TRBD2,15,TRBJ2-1,CASSLAPGTSGEQFF,TGTGCCAGCAGCTTAGCTCCCGGGACTAGCGGTGAGCAGTTCTTC
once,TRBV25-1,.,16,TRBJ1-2,CASSDSTGRTYYGYTF,TGTGCCAGCAGTGATAGTACAGGCAGGACTTACTATGGCTACACCTTC
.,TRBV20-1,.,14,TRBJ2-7,CSARNVRSSYEQYF,TGCAGTGCTAGGAATGTCAGAAGCTCCTACGAGCAGTACTTC
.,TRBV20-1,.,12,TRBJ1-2,CSQAKGAEGYTF,TGCAGTCAAGCTAAGGGTGCTGAGGGCTACACCTTC
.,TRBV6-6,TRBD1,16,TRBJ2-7,CASSPGTGGLSYEQYF,TGTGCCAGCAGTCCCGGGACAGGGGGATTAAGCTACGAGCAGTACTTC
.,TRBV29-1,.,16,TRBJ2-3,CSVEGGGQGYTDTQYF,TGCAGCGTTGAGGGGGGAGGTCAGGGATACACAGATACGCAGTATTTT
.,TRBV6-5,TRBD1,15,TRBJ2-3,CASSRYGRGQDTQYF,TGTGCCAGCAGCCGATATGGAAGGGGGCAAGATACGCAGTATTTT
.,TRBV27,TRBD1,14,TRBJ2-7,CASSLWDRVDEQYF,TGTGCCAGCAGTTTATGGGACAGGGTCGACGAGCAGTACTTC
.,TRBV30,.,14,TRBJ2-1,CAWSVVSSVSEQFF,TGTGCCTGGAGTGTGGTCAGTAGCGTGTCGGAGCAGTTCTTC
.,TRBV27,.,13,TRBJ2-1,CASSLSGGRQQFF,TGTGCCAGCAGTTTATCGGGAGGCCGGCAGCAGTTCTTC
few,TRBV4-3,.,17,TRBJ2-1,CASSPLGPSWSYNEQFF,TGCGCCAGCAGCCCCCTGGGCCCAAGCTGGTCCTACAATGAGCAGTTCTTC
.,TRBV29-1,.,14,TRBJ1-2,CSVVTPDGNYGYTF,TGCAGCGTCGTTACCCCGGACGGAAACTATGGCTACACCTTC
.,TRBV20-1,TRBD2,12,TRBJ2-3,CSGSGGMYTQYF,TGCAGTGGATCGGGAGGGATGTATACGCAGTATTTT
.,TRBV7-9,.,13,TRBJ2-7,CASSLVYLEEQYF,TGTGCCAGCAGCTTAGTGTATTTGGAGGAGCAGTACTTC
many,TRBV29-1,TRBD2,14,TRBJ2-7,CSVESRLAGGEQYF,TGCAGCGTTGAATCCCGACTAGCGGGGGGCGAGCAGTACTTC
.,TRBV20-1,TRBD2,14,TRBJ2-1,CSASGTSGSQEQFF,TGCAGTGCATCCGGGACTAGCGGGTCCCAAGAGCAGTTCTTC
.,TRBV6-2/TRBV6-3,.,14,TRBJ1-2,CASSYSKVSYGYTF,TGTGCCAGCAGTTACTCGAAGGTCAGTTATGGCTACACCTTC
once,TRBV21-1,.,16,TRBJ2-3,CAGGQGLGFKTDTQYF,TGTGCCGGTGGACAGGGGCTGGGGTTCAAGACAGATACGCAGTATTTT